One and the same sample provided the 32 T cell receptor beta chains below, sequenced in a study of regulatory T cells in long-lasting Graves disease. With iRepertoire HTBI primers and Arm-PCR of CDR3 regions, TCR beta libraries were built. TCRdb reprocessed the multiplex PCR reads with MiXCR, giving one entry per CDR3 protein. The sample has 500,000 to 700,000 distinct CDR3 sequences, roughly 15% seen once. Sample time point: newly diagnosed GD, antithyroid drugs for less than 3 months. Construction of the TCR library relied on RNA isolated from PBMCs. The sample was also reused in another study, on T cells in Graves' hyperthyroidism and ophthalmopathy.

The input for sequencing was peripheral blood mononuclear cells (PBMCs), taken at new diagnosis, from a patient treated with antithyroid drugs. Every receptor here comes from a young woman with Graves disease.

In the case of this clonotype: A read error is the likely source, as a far larger clone sits one nucleotide away. The rearrangement joins TRBV6-5 to TRBJ1-5; D is possibly TRBD1 (5 bases). This CDR3 region has 16 residues. The ends were cut back, 2 bases at V and 2 bases at J, with 13 bases in the middle. Germline V lookup: CDR1 MNHEY, CDR2 SVGAGI. CDR3 in amino acids: CASSYPPPGGNQPQHF. DNA for the CDR3: TGTGCCAGCAGTTACCCGCCTCCGGGGGGCAATCAGCCCCAGCATTTT.

This clonotype was observed a handful of times. A much larger clone sits a single nucleotide away, making a read error possible. The CDR3 spells CASSTGVFETFF. CDR3 sequence (DNA): TGTGCCAGCAGCACAGGAGTATTTGAAACTTTCTTT. The genes are TRBV3-1 and TRBJ1-1; perhaps TRBD1 as D (5 bases). The CDR3 totals 12 residues. The germline gives CDR1 LGHDT, CDR2 YNNKEL (reference sequence).

This clonotype appeared many times. The chain combines TRBV11-1 with TRBJ2-5; no definite D call. Trimming cost V 4 bases and J 1 base, with 13 bases left between them. Germline V gene sequence: CDR1 SGHAT, CDR2 FQDESV (reference sequence). The CDR3 sequence is 15 residues long. The CDR3: CASSSQLDFQETQYF. The DNA of the CDR3 is TGTGCCAGCAGCTCACAGCTGGATTTCCAAGAGACCCAGTACTTC.

Details on this clonotype: This may be a read error: a much more frequent sequence differs by one nucleotide. The rearrangement joins TRBV30 to TRBJ2-2, with a possible D match to TRBD2 (6 bases). The CDR3 sequence is 15 residues long. Germline assignment: CDR1 GTSNPN and CDR2 SVGIG (reference sequence). With 1 base removed from V and 3 bases from J, the gap between germline ends came to 12 bases. The CDR3 is CAWSATGLHTGELFF. CDR3 bases: TGTGCCTGGAGTGCAACGGGACTCCACACCGGGGAGCTGTTTTTT.

This clonotype was detected ten times or more. The chain is built from TRBV10-2 and TRBJ2-3; no clear D gene. The germline V gene encodes CDR1 WSHSY and CDR2 SAAADI. The CDR3 has 15 residues. Trimming pared 4 bases from V and 2 bases from J, leaving 13 bases between. The CDR3 reads CASSGEQFLTDTQYF. The CDR3 DNA is TGCGCCAGCAGTGGGGAACAGTTCCTCACAGATACGCAGTATTTT.

This clonotype has ten or more counts. The chain links TRBV3-1 to TRBJ2-5; 8 bases fit TRBD2. Trimming at V came to 8 bases and at J to 2 bases, leaving 7 bases not matched to a gene. Germline V lookup: CDR1 LGHDT, CDR2 YNNKEL (reference sequence). The CDR3 has 14 amino acids. The chain's CDR3 is CASRKLAAQETQYF. The DNA for the CDR3 is TGTGCCAGCCGTAAACTAGCGGCGCAAGAGACCCAGTACTTC.

The J gene is TRBJ2-4, the V gene TRBV6-1, with a weak D call TRBD2 (5 bases). The V and J ends lost 6 bases and 1 base respectively, with 25 bases between them. The germline CDR1 and CDR2 sequences are MNHNS and SASEGT. This CDR3 comprises 19 residues. The CDR3 reads CASSVLLSGSDPAKNIQYF. The CDR3 region has the DNA TGTGCCAGCAGCGTCCTTTTATCGGGATCCGACCCTGCCAAAAACATTCAGTACTTC.

This clonotype showed up just a few times. This chain joins TRBV3-1 and TRBJ2-7, with TRBD1 identical over 7 bases. The CDR3 is made up of 16 amino acids. After removal of 5 bases from V and 0 bases from J, the junction contained 10 bases not matched to a gene. Germline lookup yields CDR1 LGHDT and CDR2 YNNKEL (reference sequence). CDR3 sequence (DNA): TGTGCCAGCAGCGACCGCGGACAGGCGGCCTCCTACGAGCAGTACTTC. As protein: CASSDRGQAASYEQYF.

This chain joins TRBV19 and TRBJ2-3; 11 bases map to TRBD2. There are 13 residues in the CDR3. The ends lost 5 bases at V and 10 bases at J; junction bases unmatched: 5. Germline V gene sequence: CDR1 LNHDA, CDR2 SQIVND (reference sequence). The CDR3 DNA follows: TGTGCCAGTAGTGCGGGGACTAGCGGTTCGCAGTATTTT. Its translation is CASSAGTSGSQYF.

This clonotype was seen repeatedly, ten times or more. V usage is TRBV7-2 and J usage is TRBJ2-5; a possible D gene is TRBD1 (6 bases). The CDR3 length is 15 residues. CDR1 and CDR2 from the germline V gene are SGHTA and FQGNSA. V dropped 1 base and J dropped 3 bases, with 12 bases sitting between them. This CDR3 reads CASSLVKDREETQYF. CDR3 DNA: TGTGCCAGCAGCTTAGTAAAGGACAGAGAAGAGACCCAGTACTTC.

This clonotype appeared a few times. This rearrangement joins TRBV20-1 to TRBJ2-7; TRBD1 aligns across 8 bases. The CDR3 contains 13 residues. Germline V gene data show CDR1 as DFQATT and CDR2 as SNEGSKA (reference sequence). Unmatched junction bases numbered 9, after V lost 5 bases and J lost 6 bases. CDR3 sequence: CSAGKGQGSEQYF. Here the CDR3 DNA reads TGCAGTGCTGGCAAAGGACAGGGATCCGAGCAGTACTTC.

CDR3 amino acids: CASSVGTEAYEQYF. CDR3 bases: TGTGCCAGCAGCGTAGGAACGGAGGCCTACGAGCAGTACTTC. This chain links TRBV9 with TRBJ2-7; D might be TRBD2 (5 bases). The CDR3 length is 14 residues. V was trimmed by 0 bases and J by 2 bases, leaving 9 bases between them. Germline assignment: CDR1 SGDLS and CDR2 YYNGEE.

This clonotype was seen many times. This sequence joins TRBV7-9 and TRBJ1-3; D remains unclear. Deletions cut 5 bases from V and 4 bases from J, with 12 bases between. CDR1 is SEHNR and CDR2 is FQNEAQ in the germline V gene (reference sequence). This CDR3 is 14 amino acids long. The DNA for the CDR3 is TGTGCCAGCAGCATCGCGGGCCTCGGAAACACCATATATTTT. This translates into CASSIAGLGNTIYF.

Many counts were recorded for this clonotype. This rearrangement joins TRBV15 to TRBJ2-1; D tentatively reads TRBD1 or TRBD2 (5 bases each). CDR1 and CDR2 from the germline V gene are LNHNV and YYDKDF (reference sequence). CDR3 length: 12 residues. Trimming removed 8 bases at V and 8 bases at J, with 13 bases between. In nucleotides, the CDR3 is TGTGCCACCGGGGGTGTCCACGATGAGCAGTTCTTC. This gives the protein CATGGVHDEQFF.

Note on this clonotype: A read error may explain this, as a much larger clone is one base away. The chain employs TRBV6-2 or TRBV6-3 and TRBJ1-5; D might be TRBD1 (5 bases). The CDR3 sequence is 15 residues long. The V gene's germline CDR1 is MNHEY and CDR2 SVGEGT. The DNA of the CDR3 is TGTGCCAGCAGTTCGGGACTGCCCCACAATCGGCCCCAGCATTTT. Encoded protein: CASSSGLPHNRPQHF.

This clonotype was recorded at least ten times. The gene calls are TRBV6-1 and TRBJ2-2, with D tentatively TRBD1 (5 bases). There are 13 residues in the CDR3. V lost 8 bases, J lost 7 bases, and 14 bases lay in between. CDR1 and CDR2 from the germline V gene are MNHNS and SASEGT. CDR3 in DNA: TGTGCCAGCCTTAAACAGGCGGTCGGGGAGCTGTTTTTT. Amino acid sequence: CASLKQAVGELFF.

The chain recombines TRBV19 with TRBJ2-7, with D maybe TRBD1 (5 bases). The V and J ends lost 4 bases and 2 bases respectively, with 12 bases between them. CDR3 length: 14 amino acids. Germline V lookup: CDR1 LNHDA, CDR2 SQIVND (reference sequence). DNA for the CDR3: TGTGCCAGTAGTACCCATAGACAGACCTACGAGCAGTACTTC. Protein sequence: CASSTHRQTYEQYF. Full variable domain (outside the CDR3, taken from reference TRBV19 and TRBJ2-7): DGGITQSPKYLFRKEGQNVTLSCEQNLNHDAMYWYRQDPGQGLRLIYYSQIVNDFQKGDIAEGYSVSREKKESFPLTVTSAQKNPTAFYLCASSTHRQTYEQYFGPGTRLTVT.

The chain links TRBV4-2 to TRBJ1-2; D gene ambiguous. Germline CDR1 and CDR2: LGHNA and YNFKEQ. The CDR3 runs 14 residues. Trimming stripped 0 bases from V and 4 bases from J, with 9 bases between. The CDR3 region is CASSQEDGPYGYTF. CDR3 nucleotide sequence: TGTGCCAGCAGCCAAGAGGATGGCCCCTATGGCTACACCTTC.

This chain links TRBV25-1 with TRBJ2-7; D might be TRBD2 (5 bases). The CDR3 is made up of 13 amino acids. Germline V gene lookup returns CDR1 MGHDK and CDR2 SYGVNS. V gave up 1 base and J gave up 11 bases, with 15 bases separating them. The CDR3 reads CASSEFGSLAEYF. The DNA of the CDR3 is TGTGCCAGCAGTGAATTCGGCTCTCTAGCCGAGTACTTC.

The chain employs TRBV19 and TRBJ1-4; D perhaps matches TRBD1 (5 bases). The V end was cut by 2 bases, the J end by 10 bases, with 14 bases between. The CDR3 is 14 residues long. CDR1 LNHDA and CDR2 SQIVND come from the germline V gene (reference sequence). The CDR3 DNA sequence: TGTGCCAGTAGTATATCGGATATTCAGGGAAAACTGTTTTTT. Residues: CASSISDIQGKLFF.

This clonotype appeared a few times. V usage is TRBV18 and J usage is TRBJ2-3; no clear D gene. CDR3 length: 15 residues. The germline V gene has CDR1 KGHSH and CDR2 LQKENI. V lost 8 bases to trimming and J lost 1 base, with 16 bases between them. In nucleotides, the CDR3 is TGTGCCAGCACGTCCTTTTCAAAGGGCACAGATACGCAGTATTTT. Its translation: CASTSFSKGTDTQYF.

The table lists this clonotype with many counts. The CDR3 sequence is CASSLNLWAGRYQETQYF. Written as DNA, the CDR3 is TGTGCCAGCAGCTTGAATTTATGGGCAGGGCGATATCAAGAGACCCAGTACTTC. The chain combines TRBV11-1 with TRBJ2-5; tentatively, D is TRBD1 (5 bases). The germline gives CDR1 SGHAT, CDR2 FQDESV (reference sequence). The CDR3 runs 18 residues. Deletions cut 3 bases from V and 2 bases from J, with 22 bases between.

This clonotype is a singleton in its sample. The chain uses TRBV11-2 and TRBJ2-7; possible D gene TRBD2, 5 bases. There are 14 residues in the CDR3. Per germline, CDR1 SGHAT and CDR2 FQNNGV. The V end was cut by 3 bases, the J end by 7 bases, with 16 bases between. CDR3 nucleotides: TGTGCCAGCAGCTTGGGGATGGTCCCGGGAGAGCAGTACTTC. It codes for CASSLGMVPGEQYF.

There are a few counts of this clonotype. J is TRBJ2-7 and V is TRBV2; D possibly corresponds to TRBD2 (5 bases). The CDR3 covers 13 residues. V was cut by 8 bases and J by 2 bases, with 13 bases left in between. The germline V gene has CDR1 SNHLY and CDR2 FYNNEI. Here the CDR3 DNA reads TGTGCCAGCGAGGGCCTTCGGGCCTACGAGCAGTACTTC. It is translated as CASEGLRAYEQYF.

The table lists this clonotype with many counts. The rearrangement joins TRBV7-2 to TRBJ2-1; 10 bases align to TRBD2. The ends lost 6 bases at V and 13 bases at J; junction bases unmatched: 15. The CDR3 has 15 amino acids. Germline V gene lookup returns CDR1 SGHTA and CDR2 FQGNSA. The CDR3 region is CASRGAASGGVPQFF. For the CDR3, the DNA is TGTGCCAGCAGGGGGGCCGCTAGCGGGGGTGTGCCCCAGTTCTTC.

As concerns this clonotype: Because the CDR3's place on the DNA is in doubt, the DNA is left out and the CDR3 is given as listed by TCRdb. This chain links TRBV2 with TRBJ1-5. The CDR3 is 21 amino acids in total, end residues counted. Germline-derived CDR1 and CDR2 are SNHLY and FYNNEI. The chain's CDR3 is CASSEAPGGKQYFGPGQPQHF.

This clonotype was observed many times. V and J are TRBV2 and TRBJ2-3; D is perhaps TRBD2 (6 bases). The germline CDR1 and CDR2 sequences are SNHLY and FYNNEI. The CDR3 runs 15 residues. V was cut by 10 bases and J by 0 bases, with 17 bases left in between. CDR3 nucleotides: TGTGCCATCGGAGGGTTAGGAGCTAGCACAGATACGCAGTATTTT. This translates into CAIGGLGASTDTQYF.

In this sample, this clonotype turned up many times. CDR3 coding DNA: TGCAGTGCTAGAGGGCTAGCGGACTACAATGAGCAGTTCTTC. It codes for CSARGLADYNEQFF. This rearrangement joins TRBV20-1 to TRBJ2-1; 7 bases align to TRBD2. The CDR3 runs to 14 residues. Germline V gene lookup returns CDR1 DFQATT and CDR2 SNEGSKA (reference sequence). The ends lost 1 base at V and 3 bases at J; junction bases unmatched: 3.

This clonotype has only a few counts. The V gene is TRBV12-3 or TRBV12-4, the J gene TRBJ2-1; D is undetermined. The V end lost 4 bases, the J end lost 0 bases, and 16 bases lay between the germline ends. The CDR3 length is 17 residues. The CDR3 region is CASSSSRLWDSYNEQFF. For the CDR3, the DNA is TGTGCCAGCAGTTCCTCTAGGTTGTGGGACTCCTACAATGAGCAGTTCTTC.

In this sample, this clonotype turned up many times. The chain combines TRBV28 with TRBJ1-1; perhaps TRBD1 as D (6 bases). V was cut by 8 bases and J by 1 base, with 14 bases left in between. This CDR3 has 14 amino acids. Germline loops: CDR1 MDHEN, CDR2 SYDVKM. CDR3: CASAAAGENTEAFF. As DNA, the CDR3 is TGTGCCAGCGCAGCCGCAGGGGAGAACACTGAAGCTTTCTTT.

This clonotype was observed a few times. This chain links TRBV3-1 with TRBJ2-6; 7 nucleotides agree with TRBD1. Germline V gene lookup returns CDR1 LGHDT and CDR2 YNNKEL (reference sequence). This CDR3 region has 19 residues. After removal of 0 bases from V and 0 bases from J, the junction contained 8 bases not matched to a gene. The CDR3 DNA follows: TGTGCCAGCAGCCAAGACTATGGGACAGCGAACTCTGGGGCCAACGTCCTGACTTTC. It yields the protein CASSQDYGTANSGANVLTF.

This clonotype was picked up many times. This sequence joins TRBV13 and TRBJ1-1; tentatively, D is TRBD1 (5 bases). Germline-derived CDR1 and CDR2 are PRHDT and FYEKMQ (reference sequence). V shed 4 bases and J shed 4 bases, with 13 bases lying between them. CDR3 size: 14 residues. CDR3 loop: CASSSTVNSTEAFF. The DNA for the CDR3 is TGTGCCAGCAGCTCGACAGTTAATTCCACTGAAGCTTTCTTT.